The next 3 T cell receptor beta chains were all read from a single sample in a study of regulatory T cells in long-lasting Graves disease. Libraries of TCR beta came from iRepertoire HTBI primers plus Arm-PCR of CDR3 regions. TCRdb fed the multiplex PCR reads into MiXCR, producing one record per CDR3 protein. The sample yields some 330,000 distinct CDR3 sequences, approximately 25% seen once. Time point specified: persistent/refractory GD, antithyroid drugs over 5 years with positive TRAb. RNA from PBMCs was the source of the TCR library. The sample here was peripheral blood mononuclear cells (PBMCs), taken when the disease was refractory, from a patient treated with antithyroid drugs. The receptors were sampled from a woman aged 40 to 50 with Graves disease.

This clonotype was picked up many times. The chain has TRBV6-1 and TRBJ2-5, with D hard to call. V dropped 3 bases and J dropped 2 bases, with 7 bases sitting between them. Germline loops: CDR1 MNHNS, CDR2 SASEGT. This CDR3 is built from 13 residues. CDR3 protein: CASSEQEQETQYF. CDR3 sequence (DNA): TGTGCCAGCAGTGAGCAAGAACAAGAGACCCAGTACTTC.

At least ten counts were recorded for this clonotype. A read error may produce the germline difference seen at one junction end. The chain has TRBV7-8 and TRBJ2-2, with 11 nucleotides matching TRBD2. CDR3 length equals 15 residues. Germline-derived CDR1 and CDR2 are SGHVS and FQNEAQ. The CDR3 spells CASSIAGGVPGELFF. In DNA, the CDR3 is TGTGCCAGCAGCATAGCGGGAGGGGTCCCCGGGGAGCTGTTTTTT.

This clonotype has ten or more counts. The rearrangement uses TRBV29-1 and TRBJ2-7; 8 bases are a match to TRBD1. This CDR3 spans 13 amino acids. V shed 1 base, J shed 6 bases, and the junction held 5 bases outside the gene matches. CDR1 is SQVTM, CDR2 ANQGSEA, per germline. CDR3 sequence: CSVEGAGGLEQYF. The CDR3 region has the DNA TGCAGCGTTGAAGGGGCAGGGGGCCTCGAGCAGTACTTC.